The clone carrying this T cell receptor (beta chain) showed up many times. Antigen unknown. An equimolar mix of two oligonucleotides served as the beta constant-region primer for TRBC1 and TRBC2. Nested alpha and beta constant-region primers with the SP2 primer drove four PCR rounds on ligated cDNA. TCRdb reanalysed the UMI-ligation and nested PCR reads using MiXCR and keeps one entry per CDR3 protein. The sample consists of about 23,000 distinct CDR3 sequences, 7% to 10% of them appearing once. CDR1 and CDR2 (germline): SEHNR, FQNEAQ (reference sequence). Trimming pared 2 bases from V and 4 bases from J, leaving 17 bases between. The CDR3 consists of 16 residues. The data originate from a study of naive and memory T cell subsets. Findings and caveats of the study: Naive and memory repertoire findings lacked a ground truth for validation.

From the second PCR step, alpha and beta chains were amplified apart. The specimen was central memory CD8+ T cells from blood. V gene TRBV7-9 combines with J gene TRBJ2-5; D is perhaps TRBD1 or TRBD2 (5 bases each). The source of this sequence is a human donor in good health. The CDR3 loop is CASSLYTGPRGETQYF. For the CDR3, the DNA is TGTGCCAGCAGCTTATATACGGGACCCCGAGGAGAGACCCAGTACTTC.